This T cell receptor beta chain emerged from a study of blood T cell repertoires in COVID-19. Study context: Sources were T cells, B-cell-depleted T cells, or PBMCs; the material itself was cDNA or gDNA.

From germline, CDR1 is MDHEN and CDR2 SYDVKM. There are 14 residues in the CDR3. The V end was cut by 7 bases, the J end by 5 bases, with 18 bases between. This study enrolled people aged roughly 18 to 89 from about two dozen US geographic areas. Symptom resolution, clearance, or two negative PCRs marked donors in Cohort 3 as recovered. How the authors handled the data: Nucleated cell number was recorded as an estimate derived from reference gene primer amplification. The data were produced by immunoSEQ multiplex PCR, yet TCRdb's version contains in-frame clones alone and is incomplete. That table gives V, J and clone size, and the DNA gave D and trimming. The table shows hundreds of thousands of clones, with about nine tenths occurring only once.

The chain links TRBV28 to TRBJ2-7, with D perhaps TRBD2 (7 bases). This TCR was sampled from an older woman who had recovered from COVID-19. What was sequenced was PBMCs or T cells enriched from blood (not recorded which). The CDR3 is CASKGGGLVHEQYF. As DNA, the CDR3 is TGTGCCAGCAAAGGGGGGGGACTGGTCCACGAGCAGTACTTC.